Listed here is a single T cell receptor beta chain. This sample is drawn from a study of blood T cell repertoires in COVID-19. The CDR3 spans 14 residues. Germline values: CDR1 SGHAT, CDR2 FQNNGV. The V segment lost 1 base and the J segment 4 bases; nucleotides outside the gene matches: 2. Sequencing was performed with immunoSEQ multiplex PCR; in TCRdb, only in-frame clones are kept and a portion is missing. Altogether fewer than 250,000 clones are present, 84% being singletons, with the ten largest covering less than 8%. The chain carries TRBV11-2 and TRBJ2-3, with 7 bases fitting TRBD2. The clonotype comes from a woman between 50 and 59 years old with active or convalescent COVID-19. Sequenced: peripheral blood. The CDR3 sequence is CASSLGGGADTQYF. In DNA form, the CDR3 reads TGTGCCAGCAGCTTAGGGGGAGGGGCAGATACGCAGTATTTT.